The T cell receptor beta chain described here comes from a study of blood T cell repertoires in COVID-19. Profiled with immunoSEQ multiplex PCR; TCRdb holds only in-frame clones, not every one. In the table there are more than 200,000 clones, 86% of which are singletons. The specimen was peripheral blood. The sequence was collected from a man aged 45-60 years with COVID-19, enrolled during active disease.

The CDR3 DNA is TGTGCCAGCAGCCCCCTGGCACCGAACACCGGGGAGCTGTTTTTT. Translating it yields CASSPLAPNTGELFF. The chain joins TRBV5-6 to TRBJ2-2; D is undetermined. Germline V lookup: CDR1 SGHDT, CDR2 YYEEEE. Trimming removed 4 bases from V and 0 bases from J, with 10 bases in between. The CDR3 covers 15 residues.